These 9 T cell receptor beta chains were all obtained from the same sample, sequenced in a study of glioma-infiltrating T cells after dendritic cell vaccination. Repertoires were generated with immunoSEQ multiplex PCR, while TCRdb's copy carries only in-frame clones and drops some. The repertoire holds 93,000 or so clones, with around three quarters as singletons. The source material was blood, sampled before dendritic cell vaccination. The receptor set was obtained from a human donor with glioblastoma.

The rearrangement uses TRBV5-6 and TRBJ2-6, with TRBD2 as a possible D gene (5 bases). Germline CDR1 is SGHDT and CDR2 is YYEEEE. The CDR3 is 17 amino acids. V lost 1 base and J lost 0, with 11 bases in between. The CDR3 loop is CASSLLAGGSGANVLTF. In DNA form, the CDR3 reads TGTGCCAGCAGCTTGTTGGCGGGTGGCTCTGGGGCCAACGTCCTGACTTTC.

V gene TRBV16 combines with J gene TRBJ2-7; D call uncertain. V gave up 0 bases and J gave up 6 bases, with 9 bases separating them. CDR3 length equals 13 residues. CDR1 is KGHSY and CDR2 is FQNENV in the germline V gene. CDR3 coding DNA: TGTGCCAGCAGCCAATCGGCCCGTCTCGAGCAGTACTTC. Translating gives CASSQSARLEQYF.

The chain links TRBV5-4 to TRBJ2-1, with a possible D match to TRBD2 (5 bases). The V and J ends lost 0 bases and 8 bases respectively, with 6 bases between them. The CDR3 extends over 12 amino acids. Germline CDR1 SGHNT, CDR2 YYREEE (reference sequence). For the CDR3, the DNA is TGTGCCAGCAGCTTGGGGGGAGATGAGCAGTTCTTC. Its protein is CASSLGGDEQFF.

The CDR3 DNA reads TGTGCCAGCAGCTTAGGGGCAGGGATAGGCACAGATACGCAGTATTTT. This encodes CASSLGAGIGTDTQYF. V gene TRBV7-6 combines with J gene TRBJ2-3; D is possibly TRBD1 (5 bases). Germline V gene sequence: CDR1 SGHVS, CDR2 FNYEAQ. The CDR3 has 16 residues. The V end lost 1 base, the J end lost 1 base, and 12 bases lay between the germline ends. The full variable domain, completed using reference TRBV7-6 and TRBJ2-3, is GAGVSQSPRYKVTKRGQDVALRCDPISGHVSLYWYRQALGQGPEFLTYFNYEAQQDKSGLPNDRFSAERPEGSISTLTIQRTEQRDSAMYRCASSLGAGIGTDTQYFGPGTRLTVL.

V and J are TRBV15 and TRBJ2-3, with D possibly being TRBD2 (5 bases). The CDR3 has 15 amino acids. The V gene lost 3 bases and the J gene lost 2 bases, with 12 bases spanning the gap. From germline, CDR1 is LNHNV and CDR2 YYDKDF (reference sequence). The CDR3 coding sequence is TGTGCCACCAGCAGGGACTCCAGATCCACAGATACGCAGTATTTT. Protein: CATSRDSRSTDTQYF.

The chain joins TRBV5-1 to TRBJ1-1; D not certain. V was clipped by 1 base and J by 6 bases, with 13 bases between them. Per germline, CDR1 SGHRS and CDR2 YFSETQ. The CDR3 sequence is 14 residues long. CDR3 protein: CASSLMGETPEAFF. The CDR3 nucleotides are TGCGCCAGCAGCTTGATGGGAGAGACCCCTGAAGCTTTCTTT.

This chain uses TRBV15 with TRBJ2-7; maybe TRBD2 (6 bases). Trimming pared 1 base from V and 6 bases from J, leaving 13 bases between. The CDR3 contains 14 residues. Looked up from germline, CDR1 is LNHNV and CDR2 is YYDKDF (reference sequence). The CDR3 loop is CATSRVSGFGEQYF. The CDR3, as DNA: TGTGCCACCAGCAGAGTGAGCGGGTTTGGCGAGCAGTACTTC.

This sequence joins TRBV4-2 and TRBJ2-3; TRBD2 matches 11 bases. CDR3 length: 15 residues. CDR1 is LGHNA and CDR2 is YNFKEQ in the germline V gene. V shed 4 bases, J shed 6 bases, and the junction held 6 bases outside the gene matches. CDR3 in amino acids: CASSLAGGLADTQYF. CDR3 nucleotide sequence: TGTGCCAGCAGCCTAGCGGGAGGGCTTGCGGATACGCAGTATTTT.

The gene calls are TRBV27 and TRBJ2-7, with 7 nucleotides matching TRBD1. This CDR3 is 16 amino acids long. Germline CDR1 reads MNHEY; CDR2 reads SMNVEV (reference sequence). The V gene end was trimmed by 4 bases and the J gene end by 4 bases; junction bases not matched to a gene: 13. The DNA for the CDR3 is TGTGCCAGCAGTTCCCTTTCGACAGGGAAACATTACGAGCAGTACTTC. Translated, it gives CASSSLSTGKHYEQYF.